This T cell receptor beta chain was sequenced in a study of spatial heterogeneity in lung cancer. Study information: More than eight raw reads, on average, carried each unique TCR and UMI combination.

Each TCR cDNA molecule bore a unique molecular identifier. One entry per CDR3 protein, called by TCRdb with MiXCR from the 5' RACE reads. The sample yields about 14,000 distinct CDR3 sequences, 11% seen once. This clonotype was detected once. The CDR3 is made up of 12 amino acids. V lost 3 bases, J lost 5 bases, and 7 bases lay in between. Germline V CDR1 and CDR2: MDHEN, SYDVKM. Time point indicated: sample taken at primary tumor resection. No cells were sorted before sequencing. The whole RNA sequenced was extracted from tumor, nontumor lung or frozen PBMC. 72 TRACERx patients with early, untreated non-small cell lung cancer donated samples.

The source was PBMCs, collected at surgery. The origin of this receptor is a female donor with early-stage non-small cell lung cancer. The V call is TRBV28, the J call TRBJ1-2; a possible D gene is TRBD1 (5 bases). CDR3 region: CASSFQGYGYTF. The CDR3 DNA follows: TGTGCCAGCAGTTTTCAGGGTTATGGCTACACCTTC.